This T cell receptor (beta chain) was captured by sequencing in a study of a mutant IDH1 vaccine in newly diagnosed glioma. Across the whole study: Beginning 4-6 weeks after radiotherapy alone, or with temozolomide cycles, vaccination took place. Findings and caveats of the study: Pseudoprogression seemed unlinked to shifts in top peripheral T cell clonotypes.

Clones were read by immunoSEQ multiplex PCR, and TCRdb kept only the in-frame ones, dropping some. Of 40,000 or so clones listed, about 80% are singletons. There are 12 residues in the CDR3. The germline V and J ends were trimmed by 4 bases and 5 bases, with 8 bases remaining between them. From germline, CDR1 is PRHDT and CDR2 FYEKMQ (reference sequence). Time point here: week 5, during vaccination. A 20-mer mutant IDH1 peptide at 300 ug was injected subcutaneously with topical imiquimod. This clone has a handful of counts. Its antigen is not identified. The rearrangement joins TRBV13 to TRBJ2-5; no definite D call. The sequence was obtained from a man aged 35 to 55 with glioma. This material consisted of PBMCs, taken from a glioma patient whose treatment included an IDH1 peptide vaccine. The CDR3 protein is CASSSYGETQYF. CDR3 in DNA: TGTGCCAGCAGCTCGTACGGGGAGACCCAGTACTTC.